This is a list of T cell receptor beta chains from one sample in a study of regulatory T cells in long-lasting Graves disease. Using its own MiXCR run on the multiplex PCR reads, TCRdb lists one record per CDR3 protein. The data contain more than 350,000 distinct CDR3 sequences, roughly a fifth of them seen just once; the ten biggest clones take up about 13%. The input for sequencing was peripheral blood mononuclear cells (PBMCs), taken when the disease was refractory, from a patient treated with antithyroid drugs. The source of these receptors is a female donor with Graves disease. Each CDR3 is given with its conserved first and last residue. The D gene is left open where the match is weak. The size of a clone is reported for some rows only, either as once, few or many, or as a class for expanded clones.

d_gene	v_gene	abundance	j_gene	CDR3nt	CDR3aa
NA	TRBV5-4	NA	TRBJ1-2	TGTGCCAGCAGCTTGGATCTTTCGGGGGATTATGGCTACACCTTC	CASSLDLSGDYGYTF
NA	TRBV9	few	TRBJ2-5	TGTGCCAGCAGCGTAGAGGCCCGCAATAGAGAGCAAGAGACCCAGTACTTC	CASSVEARNREQETQYF
NA	TRBV28	NA	TRBJ2-5	TGTGCCAGCAGCTTCCGACCCTACGAGCGGTACTTC	CASSFRPYERYF
NA	TRBV2	many	TRBJ1-4	TGTGCCAGCAGCGTCAGTTTGGGGAACCGGAATGAAAAACTGTTTTTT	CASSVSLGNRNEKLFF
NA	TRBV20-1	NA	TRBJ1-5	TGCAGTGCTAGATTATCAGGGAATCAGCCCCAGCATTTT	CSARLSGNQPQHF
NA	TRBV15	NA	TRBJ2-7	TGTGCCACCAGCAGAGTTGGGGGAAGACAGGTTGGGAACGAGCAGTACTTC	CATSRVGGRQVGNEQYF
NA	TRBV6-1	many	TRBJ2-7	TGTGCCAGCCAGGCCAGGTCCCCAAACTACGAGCAGTACTTC	CASQARSPNYEQYF
NA	TRBV11-2	few	TRBJ1-1	TGTGCCAGCAGCTTAGATGTAGGGGGGTACACTGAAGCTTTCTTT	CASSLDVGGYTEAFF
NA	TRBV7-9	NA	TRBJ2-1	TGTGCCAGCAGCTTTTTCTCGACAGTTGAGCAGTTCTTC	CASSFFSTVEQFF
TRBD1	TRBV6-2/TRBV6-3	many	TRBJ2-7	TGTGCCAGCAGACCTACCGACAGGGGTCTTTATAACGAGCAGTACTTC	CASRPTDRGLYNEQYF
TRBD2	TRBV18	few	TRBJ2-7	TGTGCCAGCTCTCCGATAGCGGGAACGACCTACGAGCAGTACTTC	CASSPIAGTTYEQYF
TRBD1	TRBV27	many	TRBJ1-5	TGTGCCAGCACGGTTCGTCCCGCGGTGGACAGGTTTAAAACTTATAGCAATCAGCCCCAGCATTTT	CASTVRPAVDRFKTYSNQPQHF
NA	TRBV2	many	TRBJ1-5	TGTGCCAGCAAAGAGGGTGGGGGGAGCAATCAGCCCCAGCATTTT	CASKEGGGSNQPQHF
NA	TRBV28	many	TRBJ1-2	TGTGCCAGCAGCCTGGGAGGAGGGGGGTATGGCTACACCTTC	CASSLGGGGYGYTF
NA	TRBV6-1	NA	TRBJ2-7	TGTGCCAGCAGTCCTCCGGCAAGGGGTTCTATCGAGCAGTACTTC	CASSPPARGSIEQYF
NA	TRBV6-8	NA	TRBJ2-3	TGTGCCAGCAGCCCTCTGGATACGCAGTATTTT	CASSPLDTQYF
TRBD2	TRBV5-6	NA	TRBJ2-1	TGTGCCAGCAGCCCATATCCGGGACTAGTGGGAGGAGAGCAGTTCTTC	CASSPYPGLVGGEQFF
TRBD2	TRBV28	NA	TRBJ2-1	TGTGCCAGCAGTTCCACACGGGGGAGCGGGGACAATGAGCAGTTCTTC	CASSSTRGSGDNEQFF
NA	TRBV6-1	many	TRBJ1-5	TGTGCCAGCAGACCCGGACAGAATCAGCCCCAGCATTTT	CASRPGQNQPQHF
NA	TRBV28	NA	TRBJ1-3	TGTGCCAGCAGTTTATTATTGGGGGGTAACACCATATATTTT	CASSLLLGGNTIYF
NA	TRBV28	many	TRBJ1-2	TGTGCCAGCAGTGAGACAGAGAAGTTTGGCTACACCTTC	CASSETEKFGYTF
NA	TRBV20-1	many	TRBJ1-1	TGCAGTGCCGAAGAGGGCTGGAACACTGAAGCTTTCTTT	CSAEEGWNTEAFF
NA	TRBV28	many	TRBJ1-3	TGTGCCAGCAGCCCGACCGTTTTCTCTGGAAACACCATATATTTT	CASSPTVFSGNTIYF
NA	TRBV24-1	NA	TRBJ2-2	TGTGCCACCAGTGATTTAGTCGGGGGCCCCGGGGAGCTGTTTTTT	CATSDLVGGPGELFF
NA	TRBV7-9	few	TRBJ1-2	TGTGCCAGCATTCTGACCCTTGGGGTTAAGAACTATGGCTACACCTTC	CASILTLGVKNYGYTF
NA	TRBV5-1	once	TRBJ2-1	TGCGCCAGCGTAGTAGAGACGGGGTCCTACAATGAGCAGTTCTTC	CASVVETGSYNEQFF
NA	TRBV6-1	many	TRBJ1-2	TGTGCCAGCGAAGGAACGGGGGTTCGCTACACCTTC	CASEGTGVRYTF
NA	TRBV6-5	many	TRBJ2-7	TGTGCCAGCAGTTACTCGATACAGGGCTCCTACGAGCAGTACTTC	CASSYSIQGSYEQYF
TRBD1	TRBV29-1	many	TRBJ2-7	TGCAGCGTGAACCGATTACAGGGGTCCGAGCAGTACTTC	CSVNRLQGSEQYF
NA	TRBV11-2	NA	TRBJ2-4	TGTGCCAGCAGCAGTTATTTACAGGGCACCGATGTAGCCAAAAACATTCAGTACTTC	CASSSYLQGTDVAKNIQYF
TRBD2	TRBV3-1	NA	TRBJ2-1	TGTGCCAGCAGCTGGCGAGCGGGAGACCCCTACAATGAGCAGTTCTTC	CASSWRAGDPYNEQFF
NA	TRBV12-3/TRBV12-4	few	TRBJ1-3	TGTGCCAGCAGTTTAATAGGGTTGGGAAACACCATATATTTT	CASSLIGLGNTIYF
NA	TRBV6-5	few	TRBJ1-5	TGTGTCAGCAGTTATTCAGGTAGCAATCAGCCCCAGCATTTT	CVSSYSGSNQPQHF
TRBD2	TRBV20-1	many	TRBJ2-5	TGCAGTGCTAGCCGGACTAGCGGAACCCAAGAGACCCAGTACTTC	CSASRTSGTQETQYF
NA	TRBV3-1	NA	TRBJ2-7	TGTGCCAGCAGCCAGATCCCCGAAGCTTACGAGCAGTACTTC	CASSQIPEAYEQYF
NA	TRBV7-8	few	TRBJ2-6	TGTGCCAGCAGCTTAGCTGTGGCGTGGGGGGCCAACGTCCTGACTTTC	CASSLAVAWGANVLTF
NA	TRBV15	NA	TRBJ1-5	TGTGCCACCAGCAGAGAGAAAGTCAGCAATCAGCCCCAGCATTTT	CATSREKVSNQPQHF
TRBD1	TRBV5-1	few	TRBJ1-1	TGCGCCAGCAGCTTTGACCGGGACAGGGGTAGTTCGAACACTGAAGCTTTCTTT	CASSFDRDRGSSNTEAFF
TRBD2	TRBV12-3/TRBV12-4	many	TRBJ2-7	TGTGCCAGCAGCGCACTAGCGGGAGGTTACGAGCAGTACTTC	CASSALAGGYEQYF
NA	TRBV2	many	TRBJ1-5	TGTGCCAGCAGCAAAACGGACAGCATCAATCAGCCCCAGCATTTT	CASSKTDSINQPQHF
NA	TRBV25-1	NA	TRBJ2-7	TGTGCCAGCAGTGGGCTTATGGGGAGCGGGTATTCCTACGAGCAGTACTTC	CASSGLMGSGYSYEQYF
NA	TRBV13	NA	TRBJ2-7	TGTGCCAGCAGCTCCCGGGTTGGGCTAGCAGCGACAACTTTCTACGAGCAGTACTTC	CASSSRVGLAATTFYEQYF
TRBD2	TRBV5-1	NA	TRBJ2-7	TGCGCCAGCAGCTCGCTAGCGGGAGCTTCGGGGGGGTACGAGCAGTACTTC	CASSSLAGASGGYEQYF
NA	TRBV18	NA	TRBJ2-7	TGTGCCAGCTCACCCGACTATTATCGCGAGCAGTACTTC	CASSPDYYREQYF
TRBD2	TRBV27	NA	TRBJ2-7	TGTGCCAGGCCTAGCGGGAGATACGAGCAGTACTTC	CARPSGRYEQYF
NA	TRBV19	NA	TRBJ2-2	TGTGCCAGTAGTATCTTAGCCGATACCGGGGAGCTGTTTTTT	CASSILADTGELFF
NA	TRBV2	many	TRBJ2-3	TGTGCCAGCGGCGGAGATACGCAGTATTTT	CASGGDTQYF
NA	TRBV28	many	TRBJ1-1	TGTGCCAGCAGTTTGCAGGGTTCCACTGAAGCTTTCTTT	CASSLQGSTEAFF
NA	TRBV6-1	NA	TRBJ1-6	TGTGCCAGCAGCCCCCGACATCAAGGGGCCTATAATTCACCCCTCCACTTT	CASSPRHQGAYNSPLHF
NA	TRBV27	NA	TRBJ2-1	TGTGCCAGCAGTCCTCTGGTAGGGGGGGGTCTTTCGGTAGGGCAGTTCTTC	CASSPLVGGGLSVGQFF
NA	TRBV27	NA	TRBJ2-2	TGTGCCAGCAGTCCAAAAGGGGTTTTGCGGGGCACCGGGGAGCTGTTTTTT	CASSPKGVLRGTGELFF
TRBD2	TRBV5-1	NA	TRBJ2-7	TGCGCCAGCAGCTTGTCCTCAATAGCGGGAGGGCCATACGAGCAGTACTTC	CASSLSSIAGGPYEQYF
TRBD2	TRBV12-3/TRBV12-4	many	TRBJ2-7	TGTGCCAGCAGTTTTCGTGCTAGCGGGAGGGGGGCTGTTTACGAGCAGTACTTC	CASSFRASGRGAVYEQYF